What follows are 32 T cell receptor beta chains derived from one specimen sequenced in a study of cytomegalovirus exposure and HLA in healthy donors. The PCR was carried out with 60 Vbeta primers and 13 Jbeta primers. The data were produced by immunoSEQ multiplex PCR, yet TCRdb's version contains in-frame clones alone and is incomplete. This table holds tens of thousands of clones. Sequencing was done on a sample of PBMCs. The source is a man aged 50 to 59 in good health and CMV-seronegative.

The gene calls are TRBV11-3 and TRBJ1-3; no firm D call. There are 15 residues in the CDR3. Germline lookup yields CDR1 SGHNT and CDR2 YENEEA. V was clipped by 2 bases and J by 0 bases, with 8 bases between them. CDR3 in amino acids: CASSLSAGSGNTIYF. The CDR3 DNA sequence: TGTGCCAGCAGCTTAAGTGCCGGCTCTGGAAACACCATATATTTT.

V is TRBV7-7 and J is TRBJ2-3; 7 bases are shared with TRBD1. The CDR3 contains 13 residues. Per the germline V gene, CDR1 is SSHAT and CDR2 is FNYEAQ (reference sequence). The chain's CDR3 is CASARDRVDTQYF. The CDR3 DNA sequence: TGTGCTAGCGCCCGAGACAGGGTCGATACGCAGTATTTT. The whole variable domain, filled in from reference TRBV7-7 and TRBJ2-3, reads GAGVSQSPRYKVTKRGQDVTLRCDPISSHATLYWYQQALGQGPEFLTYFNYEAQPDKSGLPSDRFSAERPEGSISTLTIQRTEQRDSAMYRCASARDRVDTQYFGPGTRLTVL.

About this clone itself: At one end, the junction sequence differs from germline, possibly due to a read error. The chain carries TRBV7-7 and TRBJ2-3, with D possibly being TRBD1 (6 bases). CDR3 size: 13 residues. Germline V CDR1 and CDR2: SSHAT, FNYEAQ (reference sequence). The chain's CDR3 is CASSNDRTDTQYF. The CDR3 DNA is TGTGCTAGCAGCAACGACAGGACAGATACGCAGTATTTT.

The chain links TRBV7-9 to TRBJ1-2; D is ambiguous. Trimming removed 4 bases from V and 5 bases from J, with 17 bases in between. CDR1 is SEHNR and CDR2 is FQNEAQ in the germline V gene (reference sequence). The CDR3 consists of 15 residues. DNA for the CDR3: TGTGCCAGCAGCTCTCCACGACTTCTTTGGTATGGCTACACCTTC. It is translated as CASSSPRLLWYGYTF.

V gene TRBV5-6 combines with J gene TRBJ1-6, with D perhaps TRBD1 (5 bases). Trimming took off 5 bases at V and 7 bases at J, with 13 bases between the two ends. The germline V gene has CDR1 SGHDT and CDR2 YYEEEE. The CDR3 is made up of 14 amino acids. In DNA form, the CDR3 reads TGTGCCAGCAGGCCGCAGGGATCGAATTCACCCCTCCACTTT. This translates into CASRPQGSNSPLHF.

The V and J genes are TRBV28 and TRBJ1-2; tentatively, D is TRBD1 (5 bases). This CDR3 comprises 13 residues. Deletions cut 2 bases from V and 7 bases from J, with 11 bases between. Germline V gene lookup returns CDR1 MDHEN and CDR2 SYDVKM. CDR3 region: CASSLGGNGGYTF. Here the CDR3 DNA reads TGTGCCAGCAGTTTAGGGGGGAATGGTGGCTACACCTTC.

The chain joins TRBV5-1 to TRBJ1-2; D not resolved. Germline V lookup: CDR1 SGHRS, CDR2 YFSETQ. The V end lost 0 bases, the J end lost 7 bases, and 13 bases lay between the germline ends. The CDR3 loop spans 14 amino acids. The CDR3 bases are TGCGCCAGCAGCTTGGCTGCCAGTCCTCCTGGCTACACCTTC. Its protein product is CASSLAASPPGYTF.

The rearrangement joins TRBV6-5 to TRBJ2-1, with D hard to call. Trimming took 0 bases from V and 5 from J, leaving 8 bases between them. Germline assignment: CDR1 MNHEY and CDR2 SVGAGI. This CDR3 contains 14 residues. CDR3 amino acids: CASSYSLANNEQFF. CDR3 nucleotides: TGTGCCAGCAGTTACTCATTAGCCAACAATGAGCAGTTCTTC.

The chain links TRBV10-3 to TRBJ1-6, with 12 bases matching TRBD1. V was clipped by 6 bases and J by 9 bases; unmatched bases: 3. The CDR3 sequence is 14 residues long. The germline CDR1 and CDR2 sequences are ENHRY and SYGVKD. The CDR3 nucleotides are TGTGCCATCAGGCCGGGACAGGGGGCTTCACCCCTCCACTTT. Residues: CAIRPGQGASPLHF.

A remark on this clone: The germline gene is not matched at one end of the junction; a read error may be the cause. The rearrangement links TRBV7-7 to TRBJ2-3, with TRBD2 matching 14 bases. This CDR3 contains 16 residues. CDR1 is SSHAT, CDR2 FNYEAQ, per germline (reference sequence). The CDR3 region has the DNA TGTGCTAGCAGCCCGGGACTAGCGGGGGGCACAGATACGCAGTATTTT. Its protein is CASSPGLAGGTDTQYF.

The CDR3: CASSLYKGAASPLHF. For the CDR3, the DNA is TGTGCCAGCAGTTTATACAAGGGGGCAGCTTCACCCCTCCACTTT. This chain connects TRBV28 to TRBJ1-6; 7 bases are shared with TRBD1. Germline lookup yields CDR1 MDHEN and CDR2 SYDVKM. CDR3 length: 15 amino acids. With V trimmed by 1 base and J by 9 bases, 6 bases remained unmatched.

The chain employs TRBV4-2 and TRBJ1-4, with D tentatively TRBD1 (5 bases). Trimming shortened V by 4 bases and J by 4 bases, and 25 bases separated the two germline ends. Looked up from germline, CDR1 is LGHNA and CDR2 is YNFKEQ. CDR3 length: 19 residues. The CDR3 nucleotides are TGTGCCAGCAGCCCTGCCGCAGGGTTCGGCCACGGCGGTAATGAAAAACTGTTTTTT. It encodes CASSPAAGFGHGGNEKLFF.

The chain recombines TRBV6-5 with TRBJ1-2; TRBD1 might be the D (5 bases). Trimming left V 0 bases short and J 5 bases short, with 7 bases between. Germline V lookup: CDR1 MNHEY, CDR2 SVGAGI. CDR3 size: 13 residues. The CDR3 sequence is CASSYSDSYGYTF. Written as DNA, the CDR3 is TGTGCCAGCAGTTACTCAGACAGTTATGGCTACACCTTC.

CDR3 residues: CASSPNKLAGGQDTQYF. DNA for the CDR3: TGTGCCAGCAGCCCCAATAAACTAGCGGGGGGGCAAGATACGCAGTATTTT. The chain has TRBV7-3 and TRBJ2-3; 13 positions match TRBD2. V dropped 5 bases and J dropped 5; count of bases not matched to a gene: 10. Per germline, CDR1 SGHTA and CDR2 FQGTGA. The CDR3 contains 17 residues.

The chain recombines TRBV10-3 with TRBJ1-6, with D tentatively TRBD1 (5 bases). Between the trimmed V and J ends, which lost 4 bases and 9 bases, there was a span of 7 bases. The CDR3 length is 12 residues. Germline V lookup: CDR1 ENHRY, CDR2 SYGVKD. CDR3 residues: CAISAGISPLHF. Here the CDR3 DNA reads TGTGCCATCAGTGCAGGGATTTCACCCCTCCACTTT.

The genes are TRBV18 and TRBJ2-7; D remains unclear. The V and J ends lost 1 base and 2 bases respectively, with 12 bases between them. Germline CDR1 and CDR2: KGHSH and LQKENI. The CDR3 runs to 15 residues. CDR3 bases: TGTGCCAGCTCACCACTACAGTCAGTCGCCTACGAGCAGTACTTC. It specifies CASSPLQSVAYEQYF.

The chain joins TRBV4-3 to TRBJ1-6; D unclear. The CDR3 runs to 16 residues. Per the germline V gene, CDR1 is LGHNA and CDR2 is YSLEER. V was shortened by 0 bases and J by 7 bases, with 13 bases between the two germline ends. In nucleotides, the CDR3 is TGCGCCAGCAGCCAAGAAGCGGGGTATAGCAATTCACCCCTCCACTTT. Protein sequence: CASSQEAGYSNSPLHF.

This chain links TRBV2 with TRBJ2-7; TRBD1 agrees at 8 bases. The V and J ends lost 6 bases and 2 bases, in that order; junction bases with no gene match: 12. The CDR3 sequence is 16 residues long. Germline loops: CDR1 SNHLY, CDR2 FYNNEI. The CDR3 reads CASRVSQTGQAYEQYF. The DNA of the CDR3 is TGTGCCAGCAGAGTAAGTCAGACGGGACAGGCCTACGAGCAGTACTTC.

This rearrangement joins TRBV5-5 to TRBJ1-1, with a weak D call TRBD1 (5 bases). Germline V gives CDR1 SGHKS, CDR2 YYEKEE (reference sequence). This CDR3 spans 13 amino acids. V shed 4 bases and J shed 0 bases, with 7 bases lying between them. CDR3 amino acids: CASSVTVNTEAFF. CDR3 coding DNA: TGTGCCAGCAGCGTGACAGTGAACACTGAAGCTTTCTTT. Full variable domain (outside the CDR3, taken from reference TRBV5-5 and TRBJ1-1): DAGVTQSPTHLIKTRGQQVTLRCSPISGHKSVSWYQQVLGQGPQFIFQYYEKEERGRGNFPDRFSARQFPNYSSELNVNALLLGDSALYLCASSVTVNTEAFFGQGTRLTVV.

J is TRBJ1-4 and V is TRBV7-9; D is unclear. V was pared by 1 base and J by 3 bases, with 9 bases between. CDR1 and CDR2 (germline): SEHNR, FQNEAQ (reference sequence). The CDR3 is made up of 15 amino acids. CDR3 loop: CASSLGRAPNEKLFF. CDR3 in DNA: TGTGCCAGCAGCTTAGGGAGGGCCCCTAATGAAAAACTGTTTTTT.

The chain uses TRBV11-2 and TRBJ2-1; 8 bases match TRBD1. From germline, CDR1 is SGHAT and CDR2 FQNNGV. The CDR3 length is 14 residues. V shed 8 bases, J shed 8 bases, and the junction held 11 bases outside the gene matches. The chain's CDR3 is CASFGQGPRYEQFF. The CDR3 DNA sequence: TGTGCCAGCTTTGGACAGGGACCGAGGTATGAGCAGTTCTTC.

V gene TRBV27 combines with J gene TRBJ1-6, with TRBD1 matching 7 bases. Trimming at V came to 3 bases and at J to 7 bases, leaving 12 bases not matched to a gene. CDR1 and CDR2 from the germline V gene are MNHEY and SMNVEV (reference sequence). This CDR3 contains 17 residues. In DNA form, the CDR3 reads TGTGCCAGCAGTTTGGGGGGACAGTACCGACGCAATTCACCCCTCCACTTT. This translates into CASSLGGQYRRNSPLHF.

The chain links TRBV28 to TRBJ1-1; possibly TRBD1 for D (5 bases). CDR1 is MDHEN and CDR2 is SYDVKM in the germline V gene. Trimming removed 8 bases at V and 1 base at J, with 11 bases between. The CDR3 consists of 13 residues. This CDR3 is CASAYTGNTEAFF. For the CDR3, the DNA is TGTGCCAGCGCTTACACAGGGAACACTGAAGCTTTCTTT. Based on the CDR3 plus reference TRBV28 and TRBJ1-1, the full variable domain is DVKVTQSSRYLVKRTGEKVFLECVQDMDHENMFWYRQDPGLGLRLIYFSYDVKMKEKGDIPEGYSVSREKKERFSLILESASTNQTSMYLCASAYTGNTEAFFGQGTRLTVV.

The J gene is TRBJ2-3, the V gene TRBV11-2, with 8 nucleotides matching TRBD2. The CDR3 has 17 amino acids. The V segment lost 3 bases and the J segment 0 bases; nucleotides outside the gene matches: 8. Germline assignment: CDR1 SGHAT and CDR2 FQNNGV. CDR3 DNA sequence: TGTGCCAGCAGCTTTCGTTCGGGGGGGGCTAGCACAGATACGCAGTATTTT. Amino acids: CASSFRSGGASTDTQYF. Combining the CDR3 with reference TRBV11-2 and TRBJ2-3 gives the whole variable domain EAGVAQSPRYKIIEKRQSVAFWCNPISGHATLYWYQQILGQGPKLLIQFQNNGVVDDSQLPKDRFSAERLKGVDSTLKIQPAKLEDSAVYLCASSFRSGGASTDTQYFGPGTRLTVL.

The CDR3 DNA sequence: TGTGCCAGCAGTTACTCGGCAGGGGGGTGGGAGACCCAGTACTTC. Its protein is CASSYSAGGWETQYF. The chain employs TRBV6-5 and TRBJ2-5; TRBD1 might be the D (7 bases). Germline V gene data show CDR1 as MNHEY and CDR2 as SVGAGI. Trimming shortened V by 0 bases and J by 5 bases, and 13 bases separated the two germline ends. CDR3 length equals 15 residues.

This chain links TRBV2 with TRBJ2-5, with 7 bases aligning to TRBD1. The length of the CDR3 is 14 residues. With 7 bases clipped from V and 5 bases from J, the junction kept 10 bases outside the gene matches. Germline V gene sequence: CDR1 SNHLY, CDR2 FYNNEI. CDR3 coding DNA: TGTGCCAGCATTAGACAGGGTTTTGGGGAGACCCAGTACTTC. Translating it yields CASIRQGFGETQYF.

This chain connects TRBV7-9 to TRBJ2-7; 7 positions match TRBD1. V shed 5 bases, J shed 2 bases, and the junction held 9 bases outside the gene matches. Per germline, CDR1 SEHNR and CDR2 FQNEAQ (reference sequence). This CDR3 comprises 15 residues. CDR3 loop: CASSGDQQGTYEQYF. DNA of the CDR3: TGTGCCAGCAGCGGCGATCAACAGGGGACCTACGAGCAGTACTTC.

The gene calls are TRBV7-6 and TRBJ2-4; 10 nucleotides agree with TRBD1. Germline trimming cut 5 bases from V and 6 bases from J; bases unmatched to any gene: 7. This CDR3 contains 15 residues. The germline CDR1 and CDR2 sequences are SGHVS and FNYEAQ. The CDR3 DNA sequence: TGTGCCAGCAGCCCTCTGGGACAGGGGATAAACATTCAGTACTTC. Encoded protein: CASSPLGQGINIQYF.

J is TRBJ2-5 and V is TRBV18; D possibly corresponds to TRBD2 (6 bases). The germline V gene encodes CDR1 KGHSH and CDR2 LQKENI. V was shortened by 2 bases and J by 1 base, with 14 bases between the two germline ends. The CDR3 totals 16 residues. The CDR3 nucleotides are TGTGCCAGCTCACCAATGGGACTTAGATCCCAAGAGACCCAGTACTTC. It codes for CASSPMGLRSQETQYF.

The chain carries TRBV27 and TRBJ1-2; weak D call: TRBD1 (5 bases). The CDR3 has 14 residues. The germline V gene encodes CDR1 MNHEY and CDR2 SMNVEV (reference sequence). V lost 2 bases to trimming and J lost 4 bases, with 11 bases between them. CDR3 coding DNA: TGTGCCAGCAGTTTAGGGGCAGGACCCTATGGCTACACCTTC. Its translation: CASSLGAGPYGYTF.

CDR3 sequence reads: CASSGRGFVTEAFF. The CDR3 DNA follows: TGTGCCAGCAGCGGAAGAGGTTTCGTCACTGAAGCTTTCTTT. The V call is TRBV11-1, the J call TRBJ1-1, with D unresolved. The CDR3 covers 14 residues. Trimming stripped 5 bases from V and 4 bases from J, with 14 bases between. The V gene's germline CDR1 is SGHAT and CDR2 FQDESV (reference sequence).

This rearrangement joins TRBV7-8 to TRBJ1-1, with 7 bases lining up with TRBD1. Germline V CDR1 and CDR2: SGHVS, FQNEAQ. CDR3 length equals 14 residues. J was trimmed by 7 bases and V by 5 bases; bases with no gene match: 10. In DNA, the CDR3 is TGTGCCAGCAGCGAAGAGACAGGGTTGAATGAAGCTTTCTTT. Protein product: CASSEETGLNEAFF.